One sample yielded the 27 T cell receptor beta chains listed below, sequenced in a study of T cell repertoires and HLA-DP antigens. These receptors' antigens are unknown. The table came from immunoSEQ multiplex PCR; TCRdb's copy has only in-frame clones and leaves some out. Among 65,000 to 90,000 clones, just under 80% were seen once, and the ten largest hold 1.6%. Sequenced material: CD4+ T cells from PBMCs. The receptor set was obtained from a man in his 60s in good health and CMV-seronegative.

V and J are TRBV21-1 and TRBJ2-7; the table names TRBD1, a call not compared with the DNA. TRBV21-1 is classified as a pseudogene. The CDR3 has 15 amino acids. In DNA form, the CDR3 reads TGTGCCAGCAGCAAAGTAGGGGCGTACTGTACGCAGCAGTACGTC. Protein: CASSKVGAYCTQQYV.

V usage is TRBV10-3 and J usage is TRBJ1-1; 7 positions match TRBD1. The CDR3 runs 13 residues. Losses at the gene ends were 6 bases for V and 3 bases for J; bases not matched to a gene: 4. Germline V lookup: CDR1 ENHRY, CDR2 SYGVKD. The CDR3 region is CAIRGQVDTEAFF. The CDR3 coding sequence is TGTGCCATCAGAGGACAGGTGGACACTGAAGCTTTCTTT.

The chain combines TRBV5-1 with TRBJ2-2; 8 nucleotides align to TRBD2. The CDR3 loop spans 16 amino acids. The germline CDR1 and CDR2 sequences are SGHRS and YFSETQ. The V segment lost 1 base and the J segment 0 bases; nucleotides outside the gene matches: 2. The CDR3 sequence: CASSLILAANTGELFF. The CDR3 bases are TGCGCCAGCAGCTTGATACTAGCGGCGAACACCGGGGAGCTGTTTTTT.

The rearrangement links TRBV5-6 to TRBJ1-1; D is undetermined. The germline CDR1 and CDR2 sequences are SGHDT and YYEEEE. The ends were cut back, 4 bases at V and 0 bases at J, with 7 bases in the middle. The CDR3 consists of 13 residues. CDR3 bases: TGTGCCAGCAGCCCTATAGTGAACACTGAAGCTTTCTTT. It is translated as CASSPIVNTEAFF.

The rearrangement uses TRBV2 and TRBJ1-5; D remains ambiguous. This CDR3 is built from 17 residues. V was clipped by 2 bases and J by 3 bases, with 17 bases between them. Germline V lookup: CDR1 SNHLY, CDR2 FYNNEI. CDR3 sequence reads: CASSEKPPGKNNQPQHF. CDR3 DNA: TGTGCCAGCAGTGAAAAGCCCCCGGGAAAGAACAATCAGCCCCAGCATTTT.

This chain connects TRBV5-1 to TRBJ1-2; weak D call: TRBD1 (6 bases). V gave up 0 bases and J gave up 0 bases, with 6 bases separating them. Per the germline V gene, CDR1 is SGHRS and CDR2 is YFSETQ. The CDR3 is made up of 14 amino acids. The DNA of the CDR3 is TGCGCCAGCAGCTTGGAGGGGGCTAACTATGGCTACACCTTC. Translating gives CASSLEGANYGYTF.

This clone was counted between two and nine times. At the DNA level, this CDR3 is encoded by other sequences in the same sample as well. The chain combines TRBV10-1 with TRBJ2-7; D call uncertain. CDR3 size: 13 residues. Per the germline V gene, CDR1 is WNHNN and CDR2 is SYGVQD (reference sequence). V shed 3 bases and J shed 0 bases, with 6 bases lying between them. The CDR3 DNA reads TGCGCCAGCAGTGAAAGGTTCTCCTACGAGCAGTACTTC. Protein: CASSERFSYEQYF.

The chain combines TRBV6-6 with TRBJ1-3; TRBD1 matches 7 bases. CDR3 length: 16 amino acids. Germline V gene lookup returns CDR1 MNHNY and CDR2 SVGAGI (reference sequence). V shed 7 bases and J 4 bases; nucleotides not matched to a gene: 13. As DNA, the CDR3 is TGTGCCAGCACCCCGCGGGGGGGACAGCGAGGAAACACCATATATTTT. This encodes CASTPRGGQRGNTIYF.

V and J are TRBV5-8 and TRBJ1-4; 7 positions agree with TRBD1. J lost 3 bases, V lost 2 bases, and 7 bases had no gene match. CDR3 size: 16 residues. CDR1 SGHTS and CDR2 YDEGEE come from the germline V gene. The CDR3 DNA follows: TGTGCCAGCAGCTTTCACAGGGGTAATGCTAATGAAAAACTGTTTTTT. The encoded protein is CASSFHRGNANEKLFF.

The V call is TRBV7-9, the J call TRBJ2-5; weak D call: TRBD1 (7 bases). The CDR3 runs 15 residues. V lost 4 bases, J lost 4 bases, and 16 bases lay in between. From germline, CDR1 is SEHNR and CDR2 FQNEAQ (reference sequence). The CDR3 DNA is TGTGCCAGCAGCTCCCGGGGGACAGCGGCAGAGACCCAGTACTTC. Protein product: CASSSRGTAAETQYF. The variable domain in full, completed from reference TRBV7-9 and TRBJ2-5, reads DTGVSQNPRHKITKRGQNVTFRCDPISEHNRLYWYRQTLGQGPEFLTYFQNEAQLEKSRLLSDRFSAERPKGSFSTLEIQRTEQGDSAMYLCASSSRGTAAETQYFGPGTRLLVL.

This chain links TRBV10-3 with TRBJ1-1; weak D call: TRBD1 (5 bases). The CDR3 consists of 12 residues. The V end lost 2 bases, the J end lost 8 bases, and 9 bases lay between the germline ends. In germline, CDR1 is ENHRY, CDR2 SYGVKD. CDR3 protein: CAISETRDEAFF. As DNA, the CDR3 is TGTGCCATCAGTGAGACCCGGGACGAAGCTTTCTTT.

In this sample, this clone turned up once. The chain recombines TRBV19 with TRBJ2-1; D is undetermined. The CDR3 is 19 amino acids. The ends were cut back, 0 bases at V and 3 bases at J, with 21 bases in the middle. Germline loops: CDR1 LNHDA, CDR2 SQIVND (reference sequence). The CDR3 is CASSIDRPHRLDIYNEQFF. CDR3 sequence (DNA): TGTGCCAGTAGTATAGATCGGCCTCACCGCTTAGACATCTACAATGAGCAGTTCTTC.

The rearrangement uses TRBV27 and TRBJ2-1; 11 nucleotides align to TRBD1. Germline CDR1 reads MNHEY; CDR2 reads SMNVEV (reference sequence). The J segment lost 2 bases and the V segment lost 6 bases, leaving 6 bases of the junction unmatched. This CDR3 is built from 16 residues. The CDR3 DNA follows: TGTGCCAGCAGCCGGGGGACAGGGGGGGCCTACAATGAGCAGTTCTTC. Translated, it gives CASSRGTGGAYNEQFF.

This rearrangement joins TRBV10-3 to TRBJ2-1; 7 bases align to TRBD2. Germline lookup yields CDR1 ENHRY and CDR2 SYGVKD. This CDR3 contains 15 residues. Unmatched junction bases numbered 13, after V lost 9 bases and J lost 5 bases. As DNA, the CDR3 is TGTGCCATGCAGAGAGGACTAGATCAAAACAATGAGCAGTTCTTC. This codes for CAMQRGLDQNNEQFF.

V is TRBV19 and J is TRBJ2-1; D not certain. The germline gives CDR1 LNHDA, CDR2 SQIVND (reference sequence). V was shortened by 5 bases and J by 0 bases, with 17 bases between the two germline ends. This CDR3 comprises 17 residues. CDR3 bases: TGTGCCAGTAGTCAGCGAGTGGGCAGTAGCTCCTACAATGAGCAGTTCTTC. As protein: CASSQRVGSSSYNEQFF.

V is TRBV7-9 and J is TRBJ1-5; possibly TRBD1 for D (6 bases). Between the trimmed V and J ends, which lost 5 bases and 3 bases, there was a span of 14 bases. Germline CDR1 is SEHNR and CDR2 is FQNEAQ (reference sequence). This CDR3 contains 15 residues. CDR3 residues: CASSPGRGHNQPQHF. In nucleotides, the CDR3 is TGTGCCAGCAGCCCAGGACGGGGACACAATCAGCCCCAGCATTTT.

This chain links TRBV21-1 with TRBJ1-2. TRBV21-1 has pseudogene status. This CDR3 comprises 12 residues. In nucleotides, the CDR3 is TGTGCCAGCTGCGACGCTGCCTTGGGCTACACCTTC. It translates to CASCDAALGYTF.

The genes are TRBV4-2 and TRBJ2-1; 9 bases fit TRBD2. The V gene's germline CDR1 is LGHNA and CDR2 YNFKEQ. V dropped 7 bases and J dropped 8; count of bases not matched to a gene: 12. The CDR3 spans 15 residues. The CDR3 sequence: CASNKNLAGPHEQFF. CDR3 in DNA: TGTGCCAGCAACAAAAACCTAGCGGGACCCCATGAGCAGTTCTTC.

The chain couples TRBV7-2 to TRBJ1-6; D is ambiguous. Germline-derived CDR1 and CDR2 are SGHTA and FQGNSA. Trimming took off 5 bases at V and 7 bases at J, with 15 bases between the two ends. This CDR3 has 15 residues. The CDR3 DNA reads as TGTGCCAGCAGCCCAGCGGGTCTTTGGAATTCACCCCTCCACTTT. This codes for CASSPAGLWNSPLHF.

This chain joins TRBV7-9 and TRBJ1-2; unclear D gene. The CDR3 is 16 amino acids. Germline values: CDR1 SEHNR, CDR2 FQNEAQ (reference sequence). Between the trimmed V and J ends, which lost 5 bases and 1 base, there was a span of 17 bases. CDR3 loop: CASSPARADLNYGYTF. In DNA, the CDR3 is TGTGCCAGCAGCCCCGCTAGGGCAGATCTTAACTATGGCTACACCTTC. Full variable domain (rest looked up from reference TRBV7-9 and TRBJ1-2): DTGVSQNPRHKITKRGQNVTFRCDPISEHNRLYWYRQTLGQGPEFLTYFQNEAQLEKSRLLSDRFSAERPKGSFSTLEIQRTEQGDSAMYLCASSPARADLNYGYTFGSGTRLTVV.

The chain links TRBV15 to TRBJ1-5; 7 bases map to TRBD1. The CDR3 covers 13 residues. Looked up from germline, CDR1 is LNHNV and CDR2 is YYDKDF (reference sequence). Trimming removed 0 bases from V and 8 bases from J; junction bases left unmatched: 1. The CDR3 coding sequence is TGTGCCACCAGCAGAGATCAGGGGGAGCCCCAGCATTTT. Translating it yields CATSRDQGEPQHF.

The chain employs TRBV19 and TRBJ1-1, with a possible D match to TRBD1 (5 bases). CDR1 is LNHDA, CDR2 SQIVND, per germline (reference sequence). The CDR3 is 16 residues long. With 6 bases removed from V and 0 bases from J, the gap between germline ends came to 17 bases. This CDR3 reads CASRGVRENMNTEAFF. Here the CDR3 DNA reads TGTGCCAGTAGGGGGGTGAGGGAAAATATGAACACTGAAGCTTTCTTT.

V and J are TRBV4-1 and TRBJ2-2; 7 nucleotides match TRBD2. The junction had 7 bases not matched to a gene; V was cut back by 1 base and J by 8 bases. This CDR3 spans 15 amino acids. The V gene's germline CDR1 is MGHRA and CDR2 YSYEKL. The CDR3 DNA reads TGCGCCAGCAGCCAAGCGGGAGGCCTTCTGGGGGAGCTGTTTTTT. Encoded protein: CASSQAGGLLGELFF.

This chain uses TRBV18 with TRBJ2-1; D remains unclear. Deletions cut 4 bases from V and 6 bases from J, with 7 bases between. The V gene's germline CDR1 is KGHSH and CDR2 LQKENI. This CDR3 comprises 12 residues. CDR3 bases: TGTGCCAGCTCACTGGGAACCAATGAGCAGTTCTTC. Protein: CASSLGTNEQFF.

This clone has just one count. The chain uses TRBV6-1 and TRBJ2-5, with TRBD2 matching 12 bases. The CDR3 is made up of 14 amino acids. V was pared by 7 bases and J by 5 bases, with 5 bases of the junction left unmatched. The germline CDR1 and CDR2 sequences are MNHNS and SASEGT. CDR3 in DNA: TGTGCCAGCATTACTAGCGGGAGGCTGGAGACCCAGTACTTC. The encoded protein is CASITSGRLETQYF.

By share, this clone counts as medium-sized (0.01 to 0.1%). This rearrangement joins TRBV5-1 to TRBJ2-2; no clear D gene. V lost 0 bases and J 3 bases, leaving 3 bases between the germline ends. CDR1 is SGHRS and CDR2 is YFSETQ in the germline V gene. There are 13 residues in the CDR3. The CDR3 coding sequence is TGCGCCAGCAGCTTGGGGTACACCGGGGAGCTGTTTTTT. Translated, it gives CASSLGYTGELFF.

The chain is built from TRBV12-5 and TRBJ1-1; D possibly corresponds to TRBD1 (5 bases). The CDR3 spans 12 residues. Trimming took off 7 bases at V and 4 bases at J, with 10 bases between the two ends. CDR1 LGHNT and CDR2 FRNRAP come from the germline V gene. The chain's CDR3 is CASVRGTTEAFF. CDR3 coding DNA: TGTGCTAGTGTCCGGGGGACCACTGAAGCTTTCTTT.